Below, one T cell receptor beta chain is given with its context. Germline-derived CDR1 and CDR2 are MGHRA and YSYEKL. CDR3 length: 15 amino acids. V shed 0 bases and J shed 0 bases, with 6 bases lying between them. This entry belongs to a study of cytotoxic CD8 clonotypes in ibrutinib-treated CLL. Looking at the study overall: The study included 11 relapsed/refractory and roughly 16 treatment-naive patients; 17 had IGHV unmutated disease.

Clones were sequenced by immunoSEQ multiplex PCR, and TCRdb holds only the in-frame ones, with some missing. The table has 150,000 to 250,000 clones, roughly 72% seen once; the top ten hold around an eighth. The chain joins TRBV4-1 to TRBJ2-1; D gene ambiguous. The material was PBMCs, obtained after 24 months of ibrutinib treatment. The receptor was derived from a human donor with chronic lymphocytic leukemia. CDR3 nucleotides: TGCGCCAGCAGCCAAGATTCTAGCTCCTACAATGAGCAGTTCTTC. Protein product: CASSQDSSSYNEQFF.